These 26 T cell receptor beta chains were sequenced from one sample in a study of T cell clonality in common variable immunodeficiency. Study-wide results and caveats: Common variable immunodeficiency TCR beta sequences reportedly had fewer deletions and N-nucleotide insertions.

Which antigens these TCRs recognize remains unknown. The repertoire was sequenced with immunoSEQ multiplex PCR; TCRdb's copy has only in-frame clones and lacks some. This sample has 28,000 or so clones, each found more than once. Sequencing was performed on peripheral blood mononuclear cells. Receptors originate from a human donor with common variable immunodeficiency.

Concerning this clone itself: Coverage ceases 3 residues before the CDR3 finishes, and the germline J gene fills in the end. This sequence joins TRBV5-4 and TRBJ1-6; weak D call: TRBD1 (5 bases). Trimming pared 2 bases from V and 10 bases from J, leaving 16 bases between. The length of the CDR3 is 15 residues. From germline, CDR1 is SGHNT and CDR2 YYREEE (reference sequence). The CDR3: CASSLPGDGNSPLHF. Incomplete CDR3 DNA: TGTGCCAGCAGCTTACCGGGGGATGGTAACTCACCC.

This clone has a handful of counts. Incomplete CDR3 DNA: TGTGCCAGCAGTGGAGCGGCAGACTCTGGAAACACC. Its protein is CASSGAADSGNT. The entire CDR3 is CASSGAADSGNTIYF. The gene calls are TRBV2 and TRBJ1-3; D is uncertain. With the read ending 3 residues before the CDR3 end, the germline J gene is used to fill in that end. The CDR3 totals 15 residues. Between the trimmed V and J ends, which lost 4 bases and 0 bases, there was a span of 10 bases. Per the germline V gene, CDR1 is SNHLY and CDR2 is FYNNEI.

The table lists this clone with a few counts. The read halts 3 residues ahead of the CDR3 end, with the missing end drawn from the germline J gene. V gene TRBV5-1 combines with J gene TRBJ2-1; 10 positions match TRBD2. CDR3 length equals 16 residues. V lost 4 bases, J lost 4 bases, and 8 bases stayed unmatched. CDR1 and CDR2 from the germline V gene are SGHRS and YFSETQ. CDR3 bases read: TGCGCCAGCAGCCAAGCTAGCGGGGGAAGATACAATGAG. It encodes CASSQASGGRYNE. The entire CDR3 protein reads CASSQASGGRYNEQFF. The full variable domain, its missing parts supplied by reference TRBV5-1 and TRBJ2-1, is KAGVTQTPRYLIKTRGQQVTLSCSPISGHRSVSWYQQTPGQGLQFLFEYFSETQRNKGNFPGRFSGRQFSNSRSEMNVSTLELGDSALYLCASSQASGGRYNEQFFGPGTRLTVL.

In the case of this clone: The read terminates 3 residues before the CDR3 end, so the remaining end is supplied by the germline J gene. The rearrangement uses TRBV20-1 and TRBJ2-5; 11 bases agree with TRBD2. With 0 bases clipped from V and 4 bases from J, the junction kept 4 bases outside the gene matches. The germline V gene has CDR1 DFQATT and CDR2 SNEGSKA (reference sequence). This CDR3 has 15 residues. Partial CDR3 DNA: TGCAGTGCTAGAGATGGGACTAGCGGAGGAGAGACC. Residues: CSARDGTSGGET. The full CDR3 is CSARDGTSGGETQYF.

Comment on this clone: The read stops 3 residues short of the end of the CDR3; the missing end is completed from the germline J gene. The chain has TRBV19 and TRBJ2-3, with D perhaps being TRBD1 or TRBD2 (5 bases each). Germline assignment: CDR1 LNHDA and CDR2 SQIVND (reference sequence). The germline V and J ends were trimmed by 4 bases and 5 bases, with 13 bases remaining between them. The CDR3 has 14 amino acids. CDR3 in amino acids: CASSNAGSRDTQYF. The CDR3 DNA, read in part, is TGTGCCAGTAGTAATGCAGGGAGTAGAGATACG.

This clone has only a few counts. Coverage ceases 3 residues before the CDR3 finishes, and the germline J gene fills in the end. The chain recombines TRBV6-1 with TRBJ1-2; D is possibly TRBD1 (5 bases). Germline assignment: CDR1 MNHNS and CDR2 SASEGT. The CDR3 is 15 amino acids. V gave up 2 bases and J gave up 5 bases, with 15 bases separating them. The part of the CDR3 DNA that was read is TGTGCCAGCAGTGAAATCGGGTTAGGGGTTTATGGC. Translating gives CASSEIGLGVYG. The whole CDR3 region reads CASSEIGLGVYGYTF.

This clone was seen only a few times. Compared with germline, one end of the junction differs, possibly owing to a read error. The CDR3 end lies 3 residues beyond the end of the read and is filled in from the germline J gene. The chain is built from TRBV7-7 and TRBJ2-2; D call uncertain. Germline CDR1 is SSHAT and CDR2 is FNYEAQ (reference sequence). The CDR3 runs 15 residues. The covered CDR3 bases are TGTGCTAGCAGCTTAGGGCCCATTAACACCGGGGAG. Its translation is CASSLGPINTGE. The entire CDR3 protein is CASSLGPINTGELFF.

This clone was seen more than once but under ten times. With the read ending 3 residues before the CDR3 end, the germline J gene is used to fill in that end. The chain combines TRBV7-9 with TRBJ1-2; tentatively, D is TRBD1 (6 bases). CDR1 is SEHNR and CDR2 is FQNEAQ in the germline V gene (reference sequence). The CDR3 is 15 amino acids. The sequenced part of the CDR3 DNA is TGTGCCAGCAGCTTAGTCCCAGGGGAAAAGGGAGGC. Protein: CASSLVPGEKGG. Given in full, the CDR3 is CASSLVPGEKGGYTF.

This clone was observed at least ten times. The read falls 3 residues short of the CDR3 end, and the missing part is taken from the germline J gene. The chain recombines TRBV5-4 with TRBJ2-1; D is possibly TRBD1 (5 bases). The CDR3 length is 14 residues. The germline CDR1 and CDR2 sequences are SGHNT and YYREEE (reference sequence). Trimming took off 7 bases at V and 9 bases at J, with 20 bases between the two ends. The CDR3 reads CASGSGWGLSEQFF. CDR3 bases read: TGTGCCAGCGGGTCAGGGTGGGGTTTAAGTGAG.

Turning to this clone: The sequence runs out 3 residues before the end of the CDR3; the remainder is reconstructed from the germline J gene. This rearrangement joins TRBV7-9 to TRBJ2-7, with TRBD1 identical over 10 bases. CDR3 length equals 15 residues. Germline CDR1 reads SEHNR; CDR2 reads FQNEAQ (reference sequence). The junction had 10 bases not matched to a gene; V was cut back by 5 bases and J by 6 bases. This CDR3 is CASSQRDRGLGEQYF. The covered CDR3 bases are TGTGCCAGCAGCCAAAGGGACAGGGGTCTCGGCGAG.

There are a few counts of this clone. With the read ending 3 residues before the CDR3 end, the germline J gene is used to fill in that end. The chain has TRBV6-2 or TRBV6-3 and TRBJ2-7; TRBD2 is a possible D gene (6 bases). The germline CDR1 and CDR2 sequences are MNHEY and SVGEGT. The CDR3 contains 13 residues. The V end lost 2 bases, the J end lost 3 bases, and 8 bases lay between the germline ends. CDR3 sequence reads: CASSYGTFYEQYF. Partial CDR3 DNA: TGTGCCAGCAGTTACGGGACTTTCTACGAG.

About this clone: The read is 3 residues too short to cover the CDR3 end, so that end is filled in from the germline J gene. The chain is built from TRBV6-2 or TRBV6-3 and TRBJ1-2, with D uncertain. The CDR3 contains 12 residues. From germline, CDR1 is MNHEY and CDR2 SVGEGT. V dropped 4 bases and J dropped 4 bases, with 7 bases sitting between them. The chain's CDR3 is CASSSYSYGYTF. The CDR3 DNA, read in part, is TGTGCCAGCAGTTCGTACAGCTATGGC.

Comments on this clone: The read halts 3 residues ahead of the CDR3 end, with the missing end drawn from the germline J gene. The V gene is TRBV30, the J gene TRBJ1-6; D remains unclear. Trimming stripped 2 bases from V and 6 bases from J, with 8 bases between. Germline lookup yields CDR1 GTSNPN and CDR2 SVGIG (reference sequence). The CDR3 is made up of 13 amino acids. Incomplete CDR3 DNA: TGTGCCTGGAGTCGGGGAATTAATTCACCC. It specifies CAWSRGINSP. The whole CDR3 protein is CAWSRGINSPLHF.

This clone was seen at least ten times. The CDR3 extends 3 residues past the end of the read, so its final part is completed from the germline J gene. The chain uses TRBV10-3 and TRBJ1-1; no firm D call. The V and J ends lost 7 bases and 0 bases respectively, with 9 bases between them. Germline V gene lookup returns CDR1 ENHRY and CDR2 SYGVKD. The CDR3 is made up of 13 amino acids. The sequenced part of the CDR3 DNA is TGTGCCATCATGGCTCAGATGAACACTGAA. Its protein product is CAIMAQMNTE. From start to end, the CDR3 is CAIMAQMNTEAFF.

To note about this clone: The DNA ends 3 residues before the CDR3 does, and the rest of the CDR3 is filled in from the germline J gene. This chain uses TRBV6-2 or TRBV6-3 with TRBJ2-7; maybe TRBD2 (5 bases). CDR1 and CDR2 from the germline V gene are MNHEY and SVGEGT. V shed 4 bases and J shed 0 bases, with 7 bases lying between them. The CDR3 loop spans 13 amino acids. CDR3 DNA (partial): TGTGCCAGCAGTTTCACTAGCTCCTACGAG. This sequence encodes CASSFTSSYE. The full-length CDR3 reads as CASSFTSSYEQYF.

This clone turned up a few times. The CDR3 sequence is CAWSPMDRAQPQHF. The covered CDR3 bases are TGTGCCTGGAGTCCAATGGACAGGGCTCAGCCC. The chain combines TRBV30 with TRBJ1-5; 8 positions match TRBD1. The CDR3 is cut off 3 residues early in the read; its end comes from the germline J gene. This CDR3 region has 14 residues. Per the germline V gene, CDR1 is GTSNPN and CDR2 is SVGIG (reference sequence). V lost 2 bases to trimming and J lost 6 bases; unmatched junction nucleotides: 6.

There are a few counts of this clone. The DNA ends 3 residues before the CDR3 does, and the rest of the CDR3 is filled in from the germline J gene. The genes are TRBV7-9 and TRBJ1-2; D may be TRBD1 (5 bases). V lost 1 base to trimming and J lost 4 bases, with 10 bases between them. The germline gives CDR1 SEHNR, CDR2 FQNEAQ (reference sequence). The CDR3 is 14 amino acids. CDR3 bases read: TGTGCCAGCAGCTTAGGCGACAGTATCTATGGC. Protein product: CASSLGDSIYG. The complete CDR3 sequence is CASSLGDSIYGYTF. Variable domain in full (rest from reference TRBV7-9 and TRBJ1-2): DTGVSQNPRHKITKRGQNVTFRCDPISEHNRLYWYRQTLGQGPEFLTYFQNEAQLEKSRLLSDRFSAERPKGSFSTLEIQRTEQGDSAMYLCASSLGDSIYGYTFGSGTRLTVV.

This clone is labeled medium-sized. The CDR3 end is not reached by the read, which stops 3 residues before it; the germline J gene fills it in. The V and J genes are TRBV5-1 and TRBJ1-2, with a possible D match to TRBD1 (5 bases). This CDR3 is 15 amino acids long. V was trimmed by 4 bases and J by 2 bases, leaving 15 bases between them. Per germline, CDR1 SGHRS and CDR2 YFSETQ. CDR3 DNA (partial): TGCGCCAGCAGCCCGGAGGCAGGGTTCAACTATGGC. Translating gives CASSPEAGFNYG. The entire CDR3 protein reads CASSPEAGFNYGYTF.

This clone appeared a few times. The read finishes 3 residues shy of the CDR3 end, and the germline J gene is used to complete it. J is TRBJ1-6 and V is TRBV5-6; D not certain. The CDR3 has 13 amino acids. Germline CDR1 SGHDT, CDR2 YYEEEE. The chain's CDR3 is CASSLVASPALHF. CDR3 bases read: TGTGCCAGCAGCTTGGTTGCCAGTCCAGCC. The full variable domain, with the rest looked up from reference TRBV5-6 and TRBJ1-6, is DAGVTQSPTHLIKTRGQQVTLRCSPKSGHDTVSWYQQALGQGPQFIFQYYEEEERQRGNFPDRFSGHQFPNYSSELNVNALLLGDSALYLCASSLVASPALHFGNGTRLTVT.

A remark on this clone: The sequenced fragment ends 3 residues before the CDR3 boundary, so the rest is inferred from the germline J gene. V gene TRBV7-8 combines with J gene TRBJ2-5, with 8 bases matching TRBD2. The CDR3 is 17 amino acids. CDR1 and CDR2 (germline): SGHVS, FQNEAQ. The trim removed 1 base at V and 5 bases at J, leaving 12 bases unmatched. CDR3 sequence reads: CASSLVGSGGHGETQYF. The covered CDR3 bases are TGTGCCAGCAGCTTAGTTGGCAGCGGGGGCCACGGGGAGACC.

This clone was picked up a small number of times. The read comes to an end 3 residues before the CDR3 does, leaving the germline J gene to fill in the end. The chain uses TRBV7-2 and TRBJ2-3; D is perhaps TRBD2 (7 bases). Trimming removed 6 bases at V and 5 bases at J, with 18 bases between. Germline CDR1 reads SGHTA; CDR2 reads FQGNSA. The CDR3 extends over 15 amino acids. CDR3 protein: CASSTHGGAGDTQYF. CDR3 bases read: TGTGCCAGCAGTACCCATGGGGGGGCGGGAGATACG.

This clone was found many times. The sequenced fragment ends 3 residues before the CDR3 boundary, so the rest is inferred from the germline J gene. The V call is TRBV6-2 or TRBV6-3, the J call TRBJ2-3, with 7 bases lining up with TRBD1. Germline V lookup: CDR1 MNHEY, CDR2 SVGEGT. V lost 3 bases to trimming and J lost 2 bases; unmatched junction nucleotides: 5. This CDR3 has 15 residues. CDR3 DNA (partial): TGTGCCAGCAGTTATGCAGGGGGATTCACAGATACG. Its translation is CASSYAGGFTDT. The complete CDR3 sequence is CASSYAGGFTDTQYF.

This clone appeared many times. The read ends 3 residues before the CDR3 terminus; that terminus is restored from the germline J gene. V gene TRBV2 combines with J gene TRBJ2-3, with 10 bases aligning to TRBD2. Germline V gives CDR1 SNHLY, CDR2 FYNNEI. This CDR3 comprises 16 residues. V shed 3 bases, J shed 2 bases, and the junction held 5 bases outside the gene matches. The sequenced part of the CDR3 DNA is TGTGCCAGCAGTGACCTTGGGACTAGCGACACAGATACG. This gives the protein CASSDLGTSDTDT. The CDR3 in its entirety is CASSDLGTSDTDTQYF.

Comments on this clone: Read sequence stops 3 residues before the CDR3 end, and the germline J gene provides the missing end. This chain joins TRBV19 and TRBJ2-2, with 10 bases fitting TRBD1. The V segment lost 8 bases and the J segment 7 bases; nucleotides outside the gene matches: 4. Germline V gene data show CDR1 as LNHDA and CDR2 as SQIVND (reference sequence). The CDR3 length is 13 residues. CDR3 region: CASDRGLGGELFF. Partial CDR3 DNA: TGTGCCAGTGACAGGGGGCTCGGCGGGGAG.

As regards this clone: The DNA ends 3 residues before the CDR3 does, and the rest of the CDR3 is filled in from the germline J gene. Other DNA sequences in this specimen translate into the identical CDR3. This sequence joins TRBV19 and TRBJ2-4, with 11 bases identical to TRBD2. The germline gives CDR1 LNHDA, CDR2 SQIVND (reference sequence). This CDR3 comprises 18 residues. J lost 0 bases, V lost 5 bases, and 9 bases had no gene match. The sequenced CDR3 bases are TGTGCCAGTAGTCTAGGTCTAGCGGGGGGATTAGCCAAAAACATT. Translated: CASSLGLAGGLAKNI. Given in full, the CDR3 is CASSLGLAGGLAKNIQYF.

About this clone itself: The read terminates 3 residues before the CDR3 end, so the remaining end is supplied by the germline J gene. The gene calls are TRBV7-3 and TRBJ1-1, with D possibly TRBD1 on 5 matching bases. Deletions cut 8 bases from V and 6 bases from J, with 22 bases between. The CDR3 contains 15 residues. CDR1 and CDR2 from the germline V gene are SGHTA and FQGTGA. The CDR3 sequence: CASPTVEAGNPEAFF. The CDR3 DNA, read in part, is TGTGCCAGCCCTACCGTAGAGGCAGGGAATCCTGAA. The full variable domain, its missing parts supplied by reference TRBV7-3 and TRBJ1-1, is GAGVSQTPSNKVTEKGKYVELRCDPISGHTALYWYRQSLGQGPEFLIYFQGTGAADDSGLPNDRFFAVRPEGSVSTLKIQRTERGDSAVYLCASPTVEAGNPEAFFGQGTRLTVV.